The clone carrying this T cell receptor (beta chain) was picked up many times. No antigen is known for it. This CDR3 comprises 14 residues. The junction had 7 bases not matched to a gene; V was cut back by 4 bases and J by 4 bases. CDR1 is SGHDT and CDR2 is YYEEEE in the germline V gene. Only healthy Caucasians were enrolled as donors. This specimen comes from a study of identical twins. Study outcomes and limitations: For out-of-frame alpha sequences shared by twins, low generation probability was in excess. The more abundant beta clonotypes in cord blood had fewer insertions, and memory repertoires did not show this.

TCRdb passed the 5' RACE reads through MiXCR, listing each CDR3 protein once. The data show approximately 600,000 distinct CDR3 sequences, under 8.5% seen once. These sequences were also reported in another study, on yellow fever vaccine responses in identical twins.

This receptor was obtained from a woman under 30 in good health. The specimen sequenced was PBMCs. The V and J genes are TRBV5-6 and TRBJ2-7; 8 bases match TRBD2. CDR3 amino acids: CASSGTRLAYEQYF. CDR3 in DNA: TGTGCCAGCAGCGGAACAAGACTAGCGTACGAGCAGTACTTC.